This entry lists 4 T cell receptor beta chains sequenced from one sample in a study of T cell repertoires in aging, cancer and after chemotherapy. Amplification of TCR beta used genomic DNA extracted from peripheral blood. TRB rearrangements spanning V, D and J were amplified using mixed TRB-A/B primers. TCRdb reprocessed the multiplex PCR reads via MiXCR and lists one record per CDR3 protein. The profile shows 950 or so distinct CDR3 sequences, roughly 85% of them singletons. The specimen sequenced was blood. These receptors were collected from a human donor with a solid tumor.

CDR3 protein: CASSYAGLPNTEAFF. The DNA for the CDR3 is TGTGCCAGCAGTTACGCGGGATTACCGAACACTGAAGCTTTCTTT. This rearrangement joins TRBV6-5 to TRBJ1-1, with D hard to call. The V gene lost 2 bases and the J gene lost 1 base, with 11 bases spanning the gap. The germline V gene has CDR1 MNHEY and CDR2 SVGAGI. The CDR3 length is 15 residues.

The rearrangement links TRBV5-1 to TRBJ1-2, with 10 bases aligning to TRBD1. This CDR3 region has 15 residues. The V and J ends lost 4 bases and 5 bases, in that order; junction bases with no gene match: 8. Germline CDR1 SGHRS, CDR2 YFSETQ. CDR3 loop: CASSAGQGDIYGYTF. CDR3 nucleotide sequence: TGCGCCAGCAGCGCTGGACAGGGGGATATTTATGGCTACACCTTC.

The chain has TRBV12-3 or TRBV12-4 and TRBJ1-1, with D possibly matching TRBD1 (5 bases). This CDR3 has 13 residues. The ends were cut back, 5 bases at V and 5 bases at J, with 12 bases in the middle. The CDR3: CASSLLGGTEAFF. The CDR3 DNA reads as TGTGCCAGCAGTCTCCTCGGGGGAACTGAAGCTTTCTTT.

This chain connects TRBV30 to TRBJ2-7; D is possibly TRBD2 (5 bases). The CDR3 is made up of 16 amino acids. The germline V gene encodes CDR1 GTSNPN and CDR2 SVGIG (reference sequence). V lost 0 bases, J lost 3 bases, and 18 bases lay in between. The CDR3 coding sequence is TGTGCCTGGAGTGTACCGTGGCGGGCAACGTACTACGAGCAGTACTTC. This codes for CAWSVPWRATYYEQYF.